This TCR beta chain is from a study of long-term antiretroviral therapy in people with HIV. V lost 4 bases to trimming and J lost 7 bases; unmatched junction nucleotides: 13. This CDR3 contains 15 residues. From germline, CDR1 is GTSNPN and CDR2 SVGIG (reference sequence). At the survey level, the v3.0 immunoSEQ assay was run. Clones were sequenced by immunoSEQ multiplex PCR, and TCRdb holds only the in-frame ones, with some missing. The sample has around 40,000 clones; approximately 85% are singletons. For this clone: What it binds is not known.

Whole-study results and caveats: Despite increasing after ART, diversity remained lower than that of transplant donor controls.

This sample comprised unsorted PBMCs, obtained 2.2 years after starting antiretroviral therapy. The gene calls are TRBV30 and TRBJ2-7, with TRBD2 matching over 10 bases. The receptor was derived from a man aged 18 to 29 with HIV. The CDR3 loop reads CAWTAGSGGAREQYF. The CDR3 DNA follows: TGTGCCTGGACCGCGGGGAGCGGGGGGGCCAGGGAGCAGTACTTC.